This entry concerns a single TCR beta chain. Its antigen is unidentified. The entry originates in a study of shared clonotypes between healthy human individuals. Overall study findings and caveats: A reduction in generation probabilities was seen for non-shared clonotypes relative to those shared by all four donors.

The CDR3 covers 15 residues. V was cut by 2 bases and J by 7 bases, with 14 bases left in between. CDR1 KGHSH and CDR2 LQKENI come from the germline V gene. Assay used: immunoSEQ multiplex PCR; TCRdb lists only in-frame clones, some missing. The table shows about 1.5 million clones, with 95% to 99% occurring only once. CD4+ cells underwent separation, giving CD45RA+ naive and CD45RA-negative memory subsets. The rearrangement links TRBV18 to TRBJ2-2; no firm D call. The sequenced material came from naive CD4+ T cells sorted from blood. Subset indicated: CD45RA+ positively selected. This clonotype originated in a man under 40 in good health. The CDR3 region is CASSPGSVSGGELFF. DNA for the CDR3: TGTGCCAGCTCACCAGGATCTGTCTCGGGCGGGGAGCTGTTTTTT.